The subject of this entry is one TCR beta chain. The method was immunoSEQ multiplex PCR; TCRdb's version includes in-frame clones alone and lacks a portion of them. This sample has 450,000 to 650,000 clones, with around 78% found just once. The data belong to a study of shared T cell receptors in the human thymus. The V end was cut by 4 bases, the J end by 1 base, with 12 bases between. The CDR3 runs to 14 residues. Germline CDR1 and CDR2: GTSNPN and SVGIG (reference sequence). The data were also submitted as part of a second study, on human thymus T cells.

The TCR was taken from a boy under three years old with a congenital heart defect. The sample comprised thymocytes. V gene TRBV30 combines with J gene TRBJ2-3; D is unresolved. The CDR3: CAWIKSIGTDTQYF. The CDR3 DNA follows: TGTGCCTGGATCAAGAGTATAGGCACAGATACGCAGTATTTT.